One sample yielded the 10 T cell receptor beta chains listed below, sequenced in a study of cytomegalovirus exposure and HLA in healthy donors. With 60 Vbeta and 13 Jbeta primers, the PCR was carried out. Profiled with immunoSEQ multiplex PCR; TCRdb holds only in-frame clones, not every one. The repertoire holds some 120,000 clones, with around three quarters as singletons. The sequencing input was PBMCs. These receptors all stem from a man aged 25 to 45 in good health and CMV-seronegative.

The chain couples TRBV2 to TRBJ2-1, with TRBD1 identical over 8 bases. Germline V gene lookup returns CDR1 SNHLY and CDR2 FYNNEI. The CDR3 runs 15 residues. V trimming: 5 bases; J trimming: 8 bases; junction bases outside the gene matches: 11. The CDR3 is CASSKQGGRKHEQFF. In nucleotides, the CDR3 is TGTGCCAGCAGTAAACAGGGGGGACGAAAACATGAGCAGTTCTTC.

This chain joins TRBV4-3 and TRBJ2-7; 9 positions agree with TRBD1. The length of the CDR3 is 13 residues. Germline loops: CDR1 LGHNA, CDR2 YSLEER. Trimming at V came to 1 base and at J to 5 bases, leaving 0 bases not matched to a gene. CDR3 residues: CASSQGTGDEQYF. CDR3 DNA sequence: TGCGCCAGCAGCCAAGGGACAGGGGACGAGCAGTACTTC.

The J gene is TRBJ1-1, the V gene TRBV6-1; D remains ambiguous. The germline V gene encodes CDR1 MNHNS and CDR2 SASEGT. This CDR3 contains 16 residues. The V end lost 1 base, the J end lost 2 bases, and 14 bases lay between the germline ends. The DNA of the CDR3 is TGTGCCAGCAGTGAAGGTCAACAGCCTCTTAACACTGAAGCTTTCTTT. Translated, it gives CASSEGQQPLNTEAFF.

The chain employs TRBV7-9 and TRBJ2-7; TRBD1 agrees at 7 bases. This CDR3 contains 13 residues. Germline-derived CDR1 and CDR2 are SEHNR and FQNEAQ (reference sequence). V gave up 5 bases and J gave up 9 bases; unmatched junction bases: 10. CDR3 amino acids: CASSPPTGRGQYF. As DNA, the CDR3 is TGTGCCAGCAGCCCGCCGACAGGGCGCGGGCAGTACTTC.

The chain links TRBV7-9 to TRBJ2-7, with D unresolved. Germline V gene lookup returns CDR1 SEHNR and CDR2 FQNEAQ (reference sequence). V was cut by 8 bases and J by 4 bases, with 9 bases left in between. CDR3 size: 11 residues. The chain's CDR3 is CASEEDYEQYF. CDR3 in DNA: TGTGCCAGCGAAGAGGATTACGAGCAGTACTTC.

The rearrangement joins TRBV28 to TRBJ2-1; 8 bases are a match to TRBD2. The V and J ends lost 7 bases and 6 bases, in that order; junction bases with no gene match: 5. The CDR3 is made up of 13 amino acids. Germline lookup yields CDR1 MDHEN and CDR2 SYDVKM. This chain's CDR3 is CASTGGRANEQFF. DNA for the CDR3: TGTGCCAGCACGGGAGGGAGGGCCAATGAGCAGTTCTTC.

V and J are TRBV6-1 and TRBJ2-2; D perhaps matches TRBD1 (5 bases). V shed 4 bases and J shed 3 bases, with 9 bases lying between them. Germline CDR1 is MNHNS and CDR2 is SASEGT. The CDR3 runs to 14 residues. CDR3 DNA sequence: TGTGCCAGCAGTGTACAGGTTCACACCGGGGAGCTGTTTTTT. As protein: CASSVQVHTGELFF.

In its sample, this clone was seen a few times. The chain carries TRBV28 and TRBJ2-7; a possible D gene is TRBD1 (5 bases). V was shortened by 5 bases and J by 2 bases, with 13 bases between the two germline ends. Germline-derived CDR1 and CDR2 are MDHEN and SYDVKM. This CDR3 comprises 14 residues. CDR3 protein: CASSPPGFTYEQYF. The CDR3 DNA reads as TGTGCCAGCAGTCCACCAGGGTTTACCTACGAGCAGTACTTC.

The V gene is TRBV6-5, the J gene TRBJ1-6; D possibly corresponds to TRBD1 (5 bases). CDR3 size: 13 residues. Germline V CDR1 and CDR2: MNHEY, SVGAGI. V was cut by 6 bases and J by 7 bases, with 10 bases left in between. Here the CDR3 DNA reads TGTGCCAGCAGGCGGGACTTGAATTCACCCCTCCACTTT. It yields the protein CASRRDLNSPLHF.

This chain links TRBV27 with TRBJ2-7; TRBD1 agrees at 8 bases. The CDR3 has 15 amino acids. V lost 4 bases, J lost 5 bases, and 10 bases stayed unmatched. Germline CDR1 reads MNHEY; CDR2 reads SMNVEV (reference sequence). CDR3 sequence (DNA): TGTGCCAGCAGTTCCCTCCGGACAGGGAACCACGAGCAGTACTTC. It is translated as CASSSLRTGNHEQYF.